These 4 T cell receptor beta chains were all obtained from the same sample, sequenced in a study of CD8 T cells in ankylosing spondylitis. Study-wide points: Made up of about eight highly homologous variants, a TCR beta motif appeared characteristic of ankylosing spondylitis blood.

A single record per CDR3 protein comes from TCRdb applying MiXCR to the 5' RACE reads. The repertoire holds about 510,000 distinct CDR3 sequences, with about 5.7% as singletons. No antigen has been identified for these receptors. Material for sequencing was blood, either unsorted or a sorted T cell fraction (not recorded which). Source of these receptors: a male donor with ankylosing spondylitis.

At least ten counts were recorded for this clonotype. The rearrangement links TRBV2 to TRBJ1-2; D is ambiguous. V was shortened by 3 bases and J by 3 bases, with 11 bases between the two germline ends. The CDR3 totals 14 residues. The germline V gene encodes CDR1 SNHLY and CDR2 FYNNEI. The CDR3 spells CASSDGLLHYGYTF. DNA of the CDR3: TGTGCCAGCAGTGACGGGCTACTGCACTATGGCTACACCTTC.

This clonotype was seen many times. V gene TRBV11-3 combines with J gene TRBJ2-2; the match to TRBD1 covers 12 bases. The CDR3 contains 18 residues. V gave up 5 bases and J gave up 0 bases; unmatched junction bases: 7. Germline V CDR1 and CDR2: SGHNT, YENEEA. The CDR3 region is CASSRKGQGAPNTGELFF. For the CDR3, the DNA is TGTGCCAGCAGCCGGAAGGGACAGGGGGCCCCGAACACCGGGGAGCTGTTTTTT.

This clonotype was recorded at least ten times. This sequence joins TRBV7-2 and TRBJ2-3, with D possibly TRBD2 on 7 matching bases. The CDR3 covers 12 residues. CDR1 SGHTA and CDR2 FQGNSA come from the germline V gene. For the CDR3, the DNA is TGTGCAGTCGGGGGGCTCACAGATACGCAGTATTTT. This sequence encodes CAVGGLTDTQYF.

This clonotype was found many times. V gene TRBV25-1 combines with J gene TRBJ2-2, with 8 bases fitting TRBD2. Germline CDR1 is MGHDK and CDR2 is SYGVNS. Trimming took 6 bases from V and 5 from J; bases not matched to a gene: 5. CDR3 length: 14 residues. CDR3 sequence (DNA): TGTGCCAGCAGAAGCGGGGGATTTACCGGGGAGCTGTTTTTT. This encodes CASRSGGFTGELFF.